This note documents a single TCR beta chain sequence. Its antigen remains unknown. All donors qualified as healthy HIV-negative adults and had experienced no recent acute infections or vaccinations. CDR1 and CDR2 (germline): SGHTA, FQGNSA. Unmatched junction bases numbered 9, after V lost 5 bases and J lost 4 bases. CDR3 length: 15 amino acids. This sample stems from a study of shared clonotypes between healthy human individuals. Findings and caveats of the study: Genetic and exposure-history diversity was limited by the few donors.

Deep was the level used in running the assay. Methods used by the authors: Because ImmunoSEQ provided only junction sequences with no quality scores, the filtering differed. TCRdb's table, derived via immunoSEQ multiplex PCR, lists solely in-frame clones and lacks some. V and J calls and clone size follow that table, whereas D and trimming were derived from the DNA. The table includes fewer than 600,000 clones, around 79% detected once. Material: PBMCs. This sequence joins TRBV7-2 and TRBJ2-7; 9 bases line up with TRBD2. The clonotype originates from a woman aged 40 to 49 in good health. Some clones in this sample may be carry-over from other donors' samples. CDR3 residues: CASSTSGRIPYEQYF. CDR3 bases: TGTGCCAGCAGCACGAGCGGGAGGATACCATACGAGCAGTACTTC.